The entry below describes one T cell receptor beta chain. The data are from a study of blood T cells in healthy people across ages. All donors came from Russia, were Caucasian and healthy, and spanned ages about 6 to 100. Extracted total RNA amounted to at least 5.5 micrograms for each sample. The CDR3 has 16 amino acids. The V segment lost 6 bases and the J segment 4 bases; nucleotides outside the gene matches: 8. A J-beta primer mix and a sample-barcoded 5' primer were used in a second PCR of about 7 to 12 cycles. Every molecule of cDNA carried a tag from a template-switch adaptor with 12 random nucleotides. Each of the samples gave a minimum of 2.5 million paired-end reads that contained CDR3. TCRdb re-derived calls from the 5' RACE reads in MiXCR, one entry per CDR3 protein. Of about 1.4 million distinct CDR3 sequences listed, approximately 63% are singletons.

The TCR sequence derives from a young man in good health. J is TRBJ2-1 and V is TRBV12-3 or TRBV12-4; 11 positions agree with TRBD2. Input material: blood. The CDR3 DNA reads TGTGCCAGCAGCCAACGACTAGCGGGACGATACAATGAGCAGTTCTTC. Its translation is CASSQRLAGRYNEQFF.